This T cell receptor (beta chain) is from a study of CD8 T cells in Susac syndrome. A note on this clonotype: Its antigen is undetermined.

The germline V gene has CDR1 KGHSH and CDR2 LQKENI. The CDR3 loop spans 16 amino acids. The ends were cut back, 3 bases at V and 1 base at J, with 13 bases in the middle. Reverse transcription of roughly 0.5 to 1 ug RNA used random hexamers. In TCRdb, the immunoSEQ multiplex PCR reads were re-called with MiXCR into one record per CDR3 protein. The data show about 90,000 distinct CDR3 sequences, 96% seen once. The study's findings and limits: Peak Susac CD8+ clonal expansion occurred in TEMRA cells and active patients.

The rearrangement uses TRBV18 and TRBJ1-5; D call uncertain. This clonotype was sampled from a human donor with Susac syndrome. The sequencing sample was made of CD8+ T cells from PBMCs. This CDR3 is CASSPLRMDSNQPQHF. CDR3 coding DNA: TGTGCCAGCTCACCCCTAAGGATGGACAGCAATCAGCCCCAGCATTTT.